Given below is one TCR beta chain in context. This clone has a handful of counts. Its antigen remains undetermined. Per-base quality was not reported, and no clone a single base away is much larger than it. According to the study, the label for this sample's treatment or condition signals: about 20 received Ad26.COV2.S at low or high dose, single or two shots; about 5 received placebo; per-sample allocation not given. For vaccine and placebo recipients, the sequenced repertoires came from samples collected on day 63 after the first injection. In Cohort 1b, 25 adults aged 18-55 years were enrolled at a single site in Boston, USA, between 29 July and 7 August 2020. Ad26.COV2.S was a replication-incompetent adenovirus type 26 vector that expressed a prefusion-stabilized SARS-CoV-2 spike protein derived from the original Wuhan strain. Trimming removed 5 bases from V and 3 bases from J; the gene matches leave 8 bases unexplained. Based on the germline V gene, the CDR1 and CDR2 sequences are MNHEY and SVGEGT. The CDR3 contains 16 residues, cysteine and phenylalanine counted. The only DNA kept is the CDR3, 48 bases in frame from the first base.

This entry belongs to a study of Ad26.COV2.S vaccination and SARS-CoV-2 variants (dated by TCRdb to the early 2020s). Regarding the study in general: Donors in the vaccine arm were drawn from COV1001, a phase I-IIa trial of Ad26.COV2.S in healthy adults that was multicentre, randomized, double-blind and placebo-controlled. Trial participants were randomized into five groups of five, in which low-dose or high-dose Ad26.COV2.S was given once or twice, or placebo was given on both occasions. A total of roughly 32 samples were included in the TCR-sequenced set, comprising 19 Ad26.COV2.S vaccine recipients, 5 placebo recipients and 8 SARS-CoV-2 convalescent individuals. Ad26.COV2.S was given intramuscularly at 5x10^10 or 1x10^11 viral particles, as a single shot or as two shots 56 days apart. TCRbeta repertoire sequencing was used to assess the specificity and breadth of SARS-CoV-2-reactive T cell receptors after Ad26.COV2.S vaccination. Throughout the experiments and outcome assessment, investigators stayed blinded to trial group allocation.

TCRbeta CDR3 regions were sequenced with the immunoSEQ Assay. After extraction, genomic DNA underwent amplification by bias-controlled multiplex PCR, followed by high-throughput sequencing. Per the original workflow: To quantify the absolute abundance of every unique TCRbeta CDR3 region, sequences were collapsed and filtered. T cell fraction was estimated by normalizing TCRbeta template counts to usable DNA, which was measured by amplifying reference genes present in all nucleated cells. Repertoire TCRs were annotated as SARS-CoV-2-specific when V gene, CDR3 amino acid sequence and J gene were exactly matched to a known reactive TCR set. The reference SARS-CoV-2 TCR set was derived from MIRA and filtered for enrichment in COVID-19-positive ImmuneCODE repertoires, a step that removed public or cross-reactive TCRs. Using the MIRA antigens, annotated TCRs were further analysed by specific ORF or by position within an ORF. Breadth was defined as annotated unique rearrangements over total unique productive rearrangements; depth was the summed frequency of those rearrangements. Two-sided Wilcoxon rank-sum tests were applied when comparing TCR breadth between groups. Not all clones reach the TCRdb copy of this immuneACCESS table, which keeps in-frame sequences only. Checked studies attribute under half of the gap to unresolved V genes and leave the rest unexplained. D and trimming come from the DNA, and the V and J calls and clone size come from that table. A total of under 550,000 clones appear in this sample, about 93% of them only once. 12% of the sample goes to the ten largest clones.

What the study reported, not specific to this receptor: The study lacked the statistical power to compare responses across vaccine doses or regimens. The authors noted that the TCR breadth and depth analyses may have underestimated total T cell responses. Substantial breadth of spike-specific CD8+ and CD4+ T cell responses was reported after vaccination. Vaccine and placebo recipients had comparable non-spike TCR breadth, which fits with the vaccine containing only spike. Ad26.COV2.S recipients had higher spike-specific TCR breadth than placebo recipients (P = 0.0014).

The sample here was peripheral blood, taken in a trial of Ad26.COV2.S vaccine versus placebo. The sequence came from a person aged 18-65 years who received the Ad26.COV2.S COVID-19 vaccine or a placebo. The rearranged segments are TRBV6-2 or TRBV6-3 and TRBJ2-1, with 9 bases in between that match TRBD2. The DNA sequence is given as TGTGCCAGCAGTACAACGACTAGCGGACTCTACAATGAGCAGTTCTTC. Its coded protein is CASSTTTSGLYNEQFF.